This T cell receptor (beta chain) was sequenced during a study of blood T cell repertoires in COVID-19. Study overall: Samples came from the United States, Italy and Spain, spanning acute and convalescent COVID-19. Sources were T cells, B-cell-depleted T cells, or PBMCs; the material itself was cDNA or gDNA.

Counting both end residues, the CDR3 totals 11 amino acids. The germline V gene has CDR1 SQVTM and CDR2 ANQGSEA. Comment on this clone: The DNA is left out, because the CDR3 cannot be placed on it with certainty; the CDR3 is given as TCRdb lists it.

Original processing methods: Using reference gene primer amplification, nucleated cell counts were estimated. Repertoires were generated with immunoSEQ multiplex PCR, while TCRdb's copy carries only in-frame clones and drops some. For V, J and clone size, that table is used; D and trimming come from the DNA. The sample holds about 130,000 clones; around four fifths are singletons and the top ten take approximately 5.9%. Seattle enrolled patients during active infection and tracked them longitudinally. The source is a man older than 75 with COVID-19, enrolled during active disease. The rearrangement links TRBV29-1 to TRBJ2-4; the table's TRBD2 call for D was not verified on the DNA. Sequencing was performed on peripheral blood. The CDR3 region is CSAWAGGASHF.